This TCR beta chain is drawn from a study of radiotherapy plus CTLA-4 blockade in lung cancer. Study-level information: Disease control was present in roughly a third of patients, and objective responses in approximately 20%.

About this clone: Its specificity is unknown.

Points from the study as a whole: In blood, TCR clones derived from the tumor expanded after radiotherapy plus ipilimumab. Early shifts in blood T cell clones, with interferon-beta, reportedly predicted response best.

V gave up 5 bases and J gave up 7 bases, with 15 bases separating them. This CDR3 spans 14 amino acids. CDR1 and CDR2 (germline): PRHDT, FYEKMQ (reference sequence). Repertoires were generated with immunoSEQ multiplex PCR, while TCRdb's copy carries only in-frame clones and drops some. The profile shows approximately 47,000 clones, roughly 60% of them singletons. Those patients who had chemo-refractory metastatic non-small-cell lung cancer were given focal radiation along with CTLA-4 blockade through ipilimumab. Sequenced material: peripheral blood, taken from a patient treated with radiotherapy plus ipilimumab. The chain has TRBV13 and TRBJ2-1; possibly TRBD2 for D (6 bases). The sequence came from a human donor with non-small cell lung cancer who had a partial response to radiotherapy plus ipilimumab. As DNA, the CDR3 is TGTGCCAGCAGCCCAGGTTGGGCGGGAAATGAGCAGTTCTTC. Protein: CASSPGWAGNEQFF.